This T cell receptor beta chain derives from a study of radiation and T cells in renal cell carcinoma. Study in general: Nephrectomy followed 15 Gy stereotactic body radiation by 4 weeks.

The method was immunoSEQ multiplex PCR; TCRdb's version includes in-frame clones alone and lacks a portion of them. The sample has roughly 120,000 clones, about 81% seen once. This clone occurred once. After removal of 5 bases from V and 2 bases from J, the junction contained 6 bases not matched to a gene. From germline, CDR1 is MNHEY and CDR2 SVGAGI. This CDR3 spans 15 amino acids. Time point in this sample: blood 2 weeks post-SBRT. Treatment here: 15 Gy SBRT to primary tumor, nephrectomy 4 weeks later. The sample here was blood, taken from a patient whose treatment included radiotherapy and nephrectomy. The TCR originated in an older woman with renal cell carcinoma. The chain joins TRBV6-5 to TRBJ2-1; 7 bases are shared with TRBD2. The CDR3 coding sequence is TGTGCCAGCAGTGCGACAGCGGGGCCCTACAATGAGCAGTTCTTC. Protein product: CASSATAGPYNEQFF.